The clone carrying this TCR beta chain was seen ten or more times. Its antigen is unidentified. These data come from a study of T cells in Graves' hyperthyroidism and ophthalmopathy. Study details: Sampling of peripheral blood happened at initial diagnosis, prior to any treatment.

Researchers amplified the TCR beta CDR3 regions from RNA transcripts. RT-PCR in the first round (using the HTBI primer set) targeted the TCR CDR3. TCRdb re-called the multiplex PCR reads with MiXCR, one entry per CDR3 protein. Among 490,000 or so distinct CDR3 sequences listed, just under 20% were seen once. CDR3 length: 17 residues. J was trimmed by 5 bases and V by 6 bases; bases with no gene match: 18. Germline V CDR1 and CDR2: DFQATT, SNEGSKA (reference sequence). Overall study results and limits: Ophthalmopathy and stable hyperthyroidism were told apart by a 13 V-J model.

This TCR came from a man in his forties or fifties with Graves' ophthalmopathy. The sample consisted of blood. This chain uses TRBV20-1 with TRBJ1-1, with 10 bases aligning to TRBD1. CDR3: CSARPLPGQGQGTEAFF. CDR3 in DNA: TGCAGTGCACGACCACTCCCGGGACAGGGGCAAGGAACTGAAGCTTTCTTT.